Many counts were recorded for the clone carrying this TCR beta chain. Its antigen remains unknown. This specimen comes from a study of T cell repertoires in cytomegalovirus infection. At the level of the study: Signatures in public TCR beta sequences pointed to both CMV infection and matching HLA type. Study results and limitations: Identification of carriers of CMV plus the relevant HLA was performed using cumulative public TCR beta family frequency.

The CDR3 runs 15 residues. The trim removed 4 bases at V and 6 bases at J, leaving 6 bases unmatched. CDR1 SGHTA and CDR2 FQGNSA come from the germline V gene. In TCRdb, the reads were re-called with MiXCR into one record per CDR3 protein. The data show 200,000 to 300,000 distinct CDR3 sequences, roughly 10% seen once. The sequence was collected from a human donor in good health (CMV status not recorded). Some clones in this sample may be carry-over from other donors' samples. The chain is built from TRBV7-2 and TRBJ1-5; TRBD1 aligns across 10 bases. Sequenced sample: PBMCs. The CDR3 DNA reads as TGTGCCAGCAGCTCCCGGACAGGGGGTCTTCAGCCCCAGCATTTT. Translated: CASSSRTGGLQPQHF.